The sequence of this TCR beta chain was determined in a study of beta chain features in type 1 diabetes. Whole-study context: Examination spanned over 85,000,000 sorted cells from all samples.

The single heparinised draw taken from each donor contained about 100 mL of blood on average. With regard to this clone: Its cognate antigen is unknown.

Study results and caveats: All four CD4+ subsets of Type 1 diabetes patients contained TCRB CDR3s that were moderately but significantly shorter.

Since all of the isolated RNA was reverse transcribed, expressed TCRB transcripts were what got sequenced. Using immunoSEQ multiplex PCR, the repertoire was profiled, and TCRdb retains in-frame clones only, with some absent. The data show approximately 15,000 clones, around 63% seen once. The CDR3 sequence is 18 residues long. The sample consisted of Tregs from blood. This TCR was recovered from a man aged 30 to 45 with type 1 diabetes. The rearrangement links TRBV1 to TRBJ2-1; the table's TRBD2 call for D was not verified on the DNA. TRBV1 is labeled a pseudogene. CDR3 in DNA: TGCACCAGCAGCCACGGGACGGGAGGGCCCCCCCCCTACAATGAGCAGTTCTTC. It is translated as CTSSHGTGGPPPYNEQFF.